This T cell receptor (beta chain) was sequenced for a study of Ad26.COV2.S vaccination and SARS-CoV-2 variants. Study-wide points: Researchers cautioned that TCR breadth and depth analyses may have underestimated total T cell responses. The placebo group had lower spike-specific TCR breadth than the vaccine recipients did.

Remarks on this clone: The antigen is undetermined.

Trimming stripped 2 bases from V and 1 base from J, with 9 bases between. There are 14 residues in the CDR3. CDR1 and CDR2 from the germline V gene are MNHNS and SASEGT. Indicated treatment: about 20 received Ad26.COV2.S at low or high dose, single or two shots; roughly five received placebo; per-sample allocation not given. All samples were drawn on day 63, counting from the first vaccine or placebo injection. The individual, an adult aged 18-55 years, was a donor in Boston. Libraries were prepared by immunoSEQ multiplex PCR; TCRdb keeps only in-frame clonotypes and omits some of them. The table lists 350,000 to 400,000 clones, approximately 90% of them singletons.

The TCR originated in a person aged 18-60 years who received the Ad26.COV2.S COVID-19 vaccine or a placebo. The sample consisted of peripheral blood, taken in a trial of Ad26.COV2.S vaccine versus placebo. The chain recombines TRBV6-1 with TRBJ2-7; D gene unclear. The CDR3 nucleotides read TGTGCCAGCAGTGAATCATACAGATCCTACGAGCAGTACTTC. Translating it yields CASSESYRSYEQYF.